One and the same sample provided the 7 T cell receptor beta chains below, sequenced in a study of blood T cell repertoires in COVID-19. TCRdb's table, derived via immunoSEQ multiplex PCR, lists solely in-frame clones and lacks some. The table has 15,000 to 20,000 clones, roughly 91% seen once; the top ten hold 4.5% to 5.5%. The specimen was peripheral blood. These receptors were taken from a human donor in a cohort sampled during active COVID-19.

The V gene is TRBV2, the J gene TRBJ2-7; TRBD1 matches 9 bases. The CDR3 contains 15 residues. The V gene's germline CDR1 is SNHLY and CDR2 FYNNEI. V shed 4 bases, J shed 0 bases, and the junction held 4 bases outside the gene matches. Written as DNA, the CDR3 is TGTGCCAGCAGTGGGGACAGGGAAAGCTCCTACGAGCAGTACTTC. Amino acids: CASSGDRESSYEQYF.

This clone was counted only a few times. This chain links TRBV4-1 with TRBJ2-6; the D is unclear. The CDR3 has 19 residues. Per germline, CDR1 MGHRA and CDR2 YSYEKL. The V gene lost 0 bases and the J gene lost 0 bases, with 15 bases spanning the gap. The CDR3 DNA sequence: TGCGCCAGCAGCCAAGATAACAGTCCACGGCGCTCTGGGGCCAACGTCCTGACTTTC. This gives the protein CASSQDNSPRRSGANVLTF.

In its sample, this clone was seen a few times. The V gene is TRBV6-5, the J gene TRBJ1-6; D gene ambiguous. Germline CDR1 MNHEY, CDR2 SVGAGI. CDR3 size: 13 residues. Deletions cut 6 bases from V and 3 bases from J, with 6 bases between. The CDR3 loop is CASRMSYNSPLHF. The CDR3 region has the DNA TGTGCCAGCAGGATGAGCTATAATTCACCCCTCCACTTT.

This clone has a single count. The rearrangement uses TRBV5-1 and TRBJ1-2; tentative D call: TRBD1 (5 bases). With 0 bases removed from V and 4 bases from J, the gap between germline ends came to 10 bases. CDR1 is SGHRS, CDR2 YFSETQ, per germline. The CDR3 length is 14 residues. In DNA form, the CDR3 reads TGCGCCAGCAGCTTGGAAGCCAGGGTCTATGGCTACACCTTC. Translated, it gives CASSLEARVYGYTF.

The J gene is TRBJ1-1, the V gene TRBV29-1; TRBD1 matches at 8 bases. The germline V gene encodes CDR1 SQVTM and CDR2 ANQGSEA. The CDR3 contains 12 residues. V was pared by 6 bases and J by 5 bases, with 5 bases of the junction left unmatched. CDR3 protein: CSVGQGGTEAFF. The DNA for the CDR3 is TGCAGCGTCGGACAGGGTGGGACTGAAGCTTTCTTT.

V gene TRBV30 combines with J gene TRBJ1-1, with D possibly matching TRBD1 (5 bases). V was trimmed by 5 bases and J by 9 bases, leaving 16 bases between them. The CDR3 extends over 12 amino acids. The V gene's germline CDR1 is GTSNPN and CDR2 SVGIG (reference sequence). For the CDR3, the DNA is TGTGCCTGGGCCGGACAAAGGGGAAAAGCTTTCTTT. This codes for CAWAGQRGKAFF.

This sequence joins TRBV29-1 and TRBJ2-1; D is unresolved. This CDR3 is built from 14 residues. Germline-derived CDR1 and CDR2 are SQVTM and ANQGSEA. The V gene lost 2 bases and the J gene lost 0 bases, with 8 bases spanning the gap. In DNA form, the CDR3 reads TGCAGCGTTGAAAGCGTGAGCTCCTACAATGAGCAGTTCTTC. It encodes CSVESVSSYNEQFF.